The 8 T cell receptor beta chains given below trace back to one sample, sequenced in a study of CD8+ T cells in alopecia areata. RNA extraction was followed by reverse transcription into cDNA, which acted as the sequencing template. Profiled with immunoSEQ multiplex PCR; TCRdb holds only in-frame clones, not every one. The sample contains 150,000 or so clones, about 60% of which appear only once. Sequences were derived from CD4+ T cells sorted from blood, sampled at week 0. Source of these receptors: a human donor with alopecia areata.

V is TRBV2 and J is TRBJ1-6, with D possibly matching TRBD1 (6 bases). Trimming left V 6 bases short and J 7 bases short, with 10 bases between. Germline-derived CDR1 and CDR2 are SNHLY and FYNNEI. There are 13 residues in the CDR3. The CDR3 sequence is CASRGQINSPLHF. For the CDR3, the DNA is TGTGCCAGCAGGGGACAAATAAATTCACCCCTCCACTTT. Full variable domain (missing parts from reference TRBV2 and TRBJ1-6): EPEVTQTPSHQVTQMGQEVILRCVPISNHLYFYWYRQILGQKVEFLVSFYNNEISEKSEIFDDQFSVERPDGSNFTLKIRSTKLEDSAMYFCASRGQINSPLHFGNGTRLTVT.

The chain links TRBV5-1 to TRBJ2-3; D unresolved. The CDR3 consists of 12 residues. The germline CDR1 and CDR2 sequences are SGHRS and YFSETQ. The V end lost 3 bases, the J end lost 2 bases, and 4 bases lay between the germline ends. Written as DNA, the CDR3 is TGCGCCAGCAGCTCGGACACAGATACGCAGTATTTT. Translation: CASSSDTDTQYF.

The V call is TRBV14, the J call TRBJ1-5, with no clear D. CDR1 and CDR2 from the germline V gene are SGHDN and FVKESK. Deletions cut 9 bases from V and 5 bases from J, with 14 bases between. This CDR3 has 13 amino acids. CDR3 sequence reads: CARPDRAYQPQHF. In nucleotides, the CDR3 is TGTGCCAGACCGGATAGGGCATATCAGCCCCAGCATTTT.

V and J are TRBV7-2 and TRBJ2-3; no clear D. Germline V gives CDR1 SGHTA, CDR2 FQGNSA. The CDR3 runs to 12 residues. The V and J ends lost 7 bases and 4 bases respectively, with 9 bases between them. CDR3 sequence reads: CASTPGSDTQYF. CDR3 DNA: TGTGCCAGCACCCCCGGGTCAGATACGCAGTATTTT.

This clone occurred a few times. This sequence joins TRBV7-9 and TRBJ2-2, with D uncertain. Trimming shortened V by 7 bases and J by 7 bases, and 13 bases separated the two germline ends. The V gene's germline CDR1 is SEHNR and CDR2 FQNEAQ (reference sequence). The CDR3 has 13 amino acids. Written as DNA, the CDR3 is TGTGCCAGCACCACTGACTGGGTCGGGGAGCTGTTTTTT. It codes for CASTTDWVGELFF.

This clone was recorded a few times. CDR3 protein: CASSQDPRGGGTDTQYF. The CDR3 region has the DNA TGTGCCAGCAGCCAAGATCCGAGGGGGGGCGGGACAGATACGCAGTATTTT. The chain is built from TRBV4-2 and TRBJ2-3, with D perhaps TRBD2 (7 bases). The V end was cut by 0 bases, the J end by 3 bases, with 16 bases between. This CDR3 comprises 17 residues. Germline CDR1 LGHNA, CDR2 YNFKEQ.

This sequence joins TRBV12-5 and TRBJ1-2, with unresolved D. This CDR3 contains 15 residues. Trimming shortened V by 1 base and J by 4 bases, and 13 bases separated the two germline ends. CDR1 is LGHNT, CDR2 FRNRAP, per germline. CDR3 loop: CASGLAQTAFYGYTF. CDR3 bases: TGTGCTAGTGGTTTGGCACAAACAGCGTTCTATGGCTACACCTTC.

This clone was found a few times. CDR3 coding DNA: TGTGCCAGCAGTCGAGTCTCTGAGGGCACCGGGGAGCTGTTTTTT. Its translation: CASSRVSEGTGELFF. The genes are TRBV6-5 and TRBJ2-2; TRBD2 might be the D (5 bases). CDR1 MNHEY and CDR2 SVGAGI come from the germline V gene. CDR3 length equals 15 residues. V was shortened by 5 bases and J by 4 bases, with 14 bases between the two germline ends.